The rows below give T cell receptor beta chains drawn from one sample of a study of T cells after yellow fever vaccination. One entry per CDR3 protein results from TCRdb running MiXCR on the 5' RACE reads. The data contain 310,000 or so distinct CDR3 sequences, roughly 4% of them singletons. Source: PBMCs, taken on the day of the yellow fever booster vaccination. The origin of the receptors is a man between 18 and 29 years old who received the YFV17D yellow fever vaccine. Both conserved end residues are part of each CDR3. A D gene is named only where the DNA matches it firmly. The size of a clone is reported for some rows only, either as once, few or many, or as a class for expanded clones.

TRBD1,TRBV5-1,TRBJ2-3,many,TGCGCCAGCAGCTTACAGGGGGCTAACACAGATACGCAGTATTTT,CASSLQGANTDTQYF
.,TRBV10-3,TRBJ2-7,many,TGTGCCTTCAGTGTTAACAGTCTGGGTGAGCAGTACTTC,CAFSVNSLGEQYF
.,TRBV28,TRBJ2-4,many,TGTGCCAGCAGTTTGAGGGGGGTACCTTTAGCCAAAAACATTCAGTACTTC,CASSLRGVPLAKNIQYF
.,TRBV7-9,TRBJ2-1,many,TGTGCCAGCAGCATAGGGGTTGAGCAGTTCTTC,CASSIGVEQFF
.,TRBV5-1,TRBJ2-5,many,TGCGCCAGCAGCTTGGCCCTTACAGCGGCTGAGACCCAGTACTTC,CASSLALTAAETQYF
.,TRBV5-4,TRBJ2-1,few,TGTGCCAGCAGCTCGAAACAGGGAATCTATGAGCAGTTCTTC,CASSSKQGIYEQFF
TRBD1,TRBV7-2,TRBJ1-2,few,TGTGCCAGCAGCCAAGCGACAGGGAATGGCTACACCTTC,CASSQATGNGYTF
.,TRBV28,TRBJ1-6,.,TGTGCCAGCAGTTTTCCATTCCTCCCCCTCCACTTT,CASSFPFLPLHF
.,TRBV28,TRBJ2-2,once,TGTGCCAGCAGTTTACCCCGGGACACTGTGGCGGGGGAGCTGTTTTTT,CASSLPRDTVAGELFF
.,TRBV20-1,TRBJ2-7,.,TGCAGTGCCTCGGGCCCGGACGAGCAGTACTTC,CSASGPDEQYF
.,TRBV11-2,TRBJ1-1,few,TGTGCCAGCAGCTTATATACAGGAGTAATGAACACTGAAGCTTTCTTT,CASSLYTGVMNTEAFF
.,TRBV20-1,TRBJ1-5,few,TGCAGTGCTAGTAGTCGGAGGGGCCGGAACAGCAATCAGCCCCAGCATTTT,CSASSRRGRNSNQPQHF
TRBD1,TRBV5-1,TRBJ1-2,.,TGCGCCAGCAGCCCCGGCTTCGAGGGGGCGCGGGGCTACACCTTC,CASSPGFEGARGYTF
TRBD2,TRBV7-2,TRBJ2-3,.,TGTGCCAGCAGCTTAAGGGCGGGGGGGCCTCCAGATACGCAGTATTTT,CASSLRAGGPPDTQYF
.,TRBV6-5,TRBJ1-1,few,TGTGCCAGCAGTTACTCGAAGACGATGAACACTGAAGCTTTCTTT,CASSYSKTMNTEAFF
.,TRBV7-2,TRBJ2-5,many,TGTGCCAGCAGCTTCAGGAATTTTGAGACCCAGTACTTC,CASSFRNFETQYF
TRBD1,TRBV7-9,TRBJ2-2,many,TGTGTCGTCGGGGACAGCACCACCGGGGAGCTGTTTTTT,CVVGDSTTGELFF
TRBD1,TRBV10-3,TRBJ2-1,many,TGTGCCATCAGTGAGTCCTTAGACAGGGTAAGGCACAATGAGCAGTTCTTC,CAISESLDRVRHNEQFF
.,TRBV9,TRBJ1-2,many,TGTGCCAGCAGCGTACAGGAGAACAGGGAACTTGGCTACACCTTC,CASSVQENRELGYTF
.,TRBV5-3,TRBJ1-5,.,TGTGCCAGAAGCTCCTACTCAGATTATAGCAATCAGCCCCAGCATTTT,CARSSYSDYSNQPQHF
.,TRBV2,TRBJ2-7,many,TGTGCCAGCAGTGCATTTCTGGCATCCCACGAGCAGTACTTC,CASSAFLASHEQYF
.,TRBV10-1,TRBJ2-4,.,TGCGCCAGCAGTGAGTCCGGTCCCCCGGAGAACATTCAGTACTTC,CASSESGPPENIQYF
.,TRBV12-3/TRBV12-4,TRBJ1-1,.,TGTGCCAGCAGTTTACTACAGGGATGGACTGAAGCTTTCTTT,CASSLLQGWTEAFF
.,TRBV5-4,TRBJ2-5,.,TGTGCCAGCAGCTTGGCCGCGGCCGGGGAGACCCAGTACTTC,CASSLAAAGETQYF
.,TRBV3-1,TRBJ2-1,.,TGTGCCAGCAGCCAAGATTTGGGGGTGACTCCGAATGAGCAGTTCTTC,CASSQDLGVTPNEQFF
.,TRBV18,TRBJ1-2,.,TGTGCCAGCTCATCATACAGGGTTAACTATGGCTACACCTTC,CASSSYRVNYGYTF
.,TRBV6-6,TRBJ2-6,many,TGTGCCAGCAGCTCTCTCCGGGACAAACTTTCTCACTCTGGGGCCAACGTCCTGACTTTC,CASSSLRDKLSHSGANVLTF
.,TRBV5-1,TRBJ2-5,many,TGCGCCAGCAGCTTGGGGATTTCCCAAGAGACCCAGTACTTC,CASSLGISQETQYF
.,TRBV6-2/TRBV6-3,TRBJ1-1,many,TGTGCCAGCAGTTACAGGGGTCATGAAGCTTTCTTT,CASSYRGHEAFF
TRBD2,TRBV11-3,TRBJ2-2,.,TGTGCCAGCAGCCCCGGGGGGGCAGGGGACGGGGAGCTGTTTTTT,CASSPGGAGDGELFF
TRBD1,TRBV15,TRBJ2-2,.,TGTGCCACCAGCATCGACAGGGTCGGCGGGGAGCTGTTTTTT,CATSIDRVGGELFF
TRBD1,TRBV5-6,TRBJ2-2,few,TGTGCCAGCGGCGGGACAGGGAACACCGGGGAGCTGTTTTTT,CASGGTGNTGELFF
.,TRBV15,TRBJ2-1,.,TGTGCCACCAGCAGCACAGCCAGCTCCTACAATGAGCAGTTCTTC,CATSSTASSYNEQFF
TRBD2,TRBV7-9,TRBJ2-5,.,TGTGCCAGCATAGTCGCGGCGGGGGTCCAGTACTTC,CASIVAAGVQYF
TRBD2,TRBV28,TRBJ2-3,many,TGTGCCAGCAGTTTAAGCCTAGGAGCGGGGGGCCGGGCAGATACGCAGTATTTT,CASSLSLGAGGRADTQYF
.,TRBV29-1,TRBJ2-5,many,TGCAGCGCGAGAGAAATCCGGGTCCAAGGGACCCAGTACTTC,CSAREIRVQGTQYF
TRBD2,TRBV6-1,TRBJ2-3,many,TGTGCCAGCAGGAGACTAGCGGGCAGCACAGATACGCAGTATTTT,CASRRLAGSTDTQYF
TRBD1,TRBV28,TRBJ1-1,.,TGTGCCAGCAGCCCCCCTTCGACAGGGACTGAAGCTTTCTTT,CASSPPSTGTEAFF
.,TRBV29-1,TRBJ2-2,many,TGCAGCGTGGCAGGGCAGACCGGGGAGCTGTTTTTT,CSVAGQTGELFF
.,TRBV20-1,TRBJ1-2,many,TGCAGTGCCCCCCTATTAATTGGCTACACCTTC,CSAPLLIGYTF
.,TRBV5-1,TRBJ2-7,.,TGCGCCAGCAGCTTGGAACAGTGGCCCTACGAGCAGTACTTC,CASSLEQWPYEQYF
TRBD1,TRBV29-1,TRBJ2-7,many,TGCAGCGGGGGCGCAGGGGGCCTCGAGCAGTACTTC,CSGGAGGLEQYF
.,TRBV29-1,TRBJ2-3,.,TGCAGCGTTGTGTATGGGAAGCGGGATACGCAGTATTTT,CSVVYGKRDTQYF
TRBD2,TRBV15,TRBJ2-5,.,TGTGCCACCAGCAGAGGCACCCTAGCGGGGAACCAAGAGACCCAGTACTTC,CATSRGTLAGNQETQYF
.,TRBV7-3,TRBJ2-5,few,TGTGCCAGCAGCTTATTTCCCGGGGAGACCCAGTACTTC,CASSLFPGETQYF
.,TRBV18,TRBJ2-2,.,TGTGCCAGCTCACCCTTGGACACAAGCACCGGGGAGCTGTTTTTT,CASSPLDTSTGELFF
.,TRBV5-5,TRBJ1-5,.,TGTGCCAGCAGCTTAATGCGCAATCAGCCCCAGCATTTT,CASSLMRNQPQHF
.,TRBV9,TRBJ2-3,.,TGTGCCAGCAGCGTAGCGGACACAGATACGCAGTATTTT,CASSVADTDTQYF
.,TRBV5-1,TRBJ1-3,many,TGCGCCAGCAGCTTGGCTTCTTTCGGAAACACCATATATTTT,CASSLASFGNTIYF